What follows are 10 T cell receptor beta chains derived from one specimen sequenced in a study of somatic mutations in cytotoxic T cells in rheumatoid arthritis. The protocol was immunoSEQ multiplex PCR, while the TCRdb copy is restricted to in-frame clones and leaves out a portion. The repertoire includes thousands of clones, 70% to 80% of them detected once, and around 15% sits in the top ten. The specimen sequenced was CD8+ T cells sorted from blood. These receptor sequences come from an adult with rheumatoid arthritis.

The V and J genes are TRBV4-3 and TRBJ2-3, with D tentatively TRBD2 (5 bases). Trimming cost V 0 bases and J 2 bases, with 12 bases left between them. Germline V CDR1 and CDR2: LGHNA, YSLEER. The CDR3 length is 16 residues. CDR3 sequence: CASSQDGVGYTDTQYF. DNA of the CDR3: TGCGCCAGCAGCCAAGACGGGGTTGGTTACACAGATACGCAGTATTTT.

The rearrangement joins TRBV27 to TRBJ1-5, with 9 bases fitting TRBD1. In germline, CDR1 is MNHEY, CDR2 SMNVEV (reference sequence). There are 14 residues in the CDR3. V lost 4 bases, J lost 6 bases, and 4 bases stayed unmatched. The DNA for the CDR3 is TGTGCCAGCAGTTCGGGACAGGGCCGTCAGCCCCAGCATTTT. Its translation is CASSSGQGRQPQHF.

The chain recombines TRBV7-9 with TRBJ2-1, with unresolved D. This CDR3 region has 13 residues. Germline lookup yields CDR1 SEHNR and CDR2 FQNEAQ (reference sequence). V lost 5 bases and J lost 0, with 5 bases in between. CDR3 loop: CASSPSSYNEQFF. For the CDR3, the DNA is TGTGCCAGCAGCCCAAGCTCCTACAATGAGCAGTTCTTC.

This chain links TRBV27 with TRBJ2-5; 10 nucleotides match TRBD2. Germline V gene data show CDR1 as MNHEY and CDR2 as SMNVEV (reference sequence). V lost 5 bases, J lost 4 bases, and 7 bases stayed unmatched. The CDR3 is made up of 15 amino acids. The CDR3 is CASSPLAGAGETQYF. The CDR3, as DNA: TGTGCCAGCAGTCCCCTAGCGGGAGCGGGAGAGACCCAGTACTTC.

This chain joins TRBV27 and TRBJ1-2, with 7 bases that match TRBD1. Looked up from germline, CDR1 is MNHEY and CDR2 is SMNVEV (reference sequence). V shed 4 bases and J 6 bases; nucleotides not matched to a gene: 8. This CDR3 comprises 14 residues. CDR3 sequence: CASSYATGVDGYTF. In nucleotides, the CDR3 is TGTGCCAGCAGTTACGCCACAGGGGTAGATGGCTACACCTTC.

CDR3 DNA sequence: TGTGCCAGCAGCCGTCGCCGGGGGGGTTACAATGAGCAGTTCTTC. The encoded protein is CASSRRRGGYNEQFF. The gene calls are TRBV11-2 and TRBJ2-1; 8 bases align to TRBD2. The junction had 7 bases not matched to a gene; V was cut back by 5 bases and J by 4 bases. Germline V gene data show CDR1 as SGHAT and CDR2 as FQNNGV. The CDR3 spans 15 residues.

The gene calls are TRBV5-6 and TRBJ1-6; the D is unclear. V dropped 0 bases and J dropped 4 bases, with 8 bases sitting between them. Per the germline V gene, CDR1 is SGHDT and CDR2 is YYEEEE. The CDR3 is 15 residues long. Here the CDR3 DNA reads TGTGCCAGCAGCTTGGGACGCCTATATAATTCACCCCTCCACTTT. The encoded protein is CASSLGRLYNSPLHF.

This chain uses TRBV30 with TRBJ2-7, with D maybe TRBD1 (5 bases). Deletions cut 0 bases from V and 6 bases from J, with 9 bases between. This CDR3 contains 12 residues. CDR1 GTSNPN and CDR2 SVGIG come from the germline V gene (reference sequence). Here the CDR3 reads CAWSVVGAEQYF. CDR3 in DNA: TGTGCCTGGAGTGTCGTAGGGGCCGAGCAGTACTTC. Using reference TRBV30 and TRBJ2-7 for the parts outside the CDR3, the full variable domain is SQTIHQWPATLVQPVGSPLSLECTVEGTSNPNLYWYRQAAGRGLQLLFYSVGIGQISSEVPQNLSASRPQDRQFILSSKKLLLSDSGFYLCAWSVVGAEQYFGPGTRLTVT.

The chain combines TRBV19 with TRBJ1-5, with D perhaps TRBD1 (6 bases). The CDR3 runs 16 residues. V was clipped by 5 bases and J by 4 bases, with 18 bases between them. Germline assignment: CDR1 LNHDA and CDR2 SQIVND (reference sequence). The CDR3 nucleotides read TGTGCCAGTAGTCCCCAGACCGGGACACAAAATCAGCCCCAGCATTTT. This encodes CASSPQTGTQNQPQHF.

J is TRBJ2-1 and V is TRBV6-5; D gene uncertain. V was pared by 0 bases and J by 7 bases, with 13 bases between. CDR1 is MNHEY and CDR2 is SVGAGI in the germline V gene. The CDR3 has 15 amino acids. CDR3 sequence (DNA): TGTGCCAGCAGTTACTCGAATTGGCAAGGGAATGAGCAGTTCTTC. It yields the protein CASSYSNWQGNEQFF.